The clone carrying this TCR beta chain has just one count. Its antigen remains unidentified. The data were taken from a study of shared clonotypes between healthy human individuals. Overall study: Each donor had three CD4 naive, three CD4 memory, two CD8 naive and one CD8 memory plate. Notes on the study in general: Memory subsets generally showed smaller estimated richness than naive subsets did.

For every subset, genomic DNA was evenly distributed across several immunoSEQ plates. Replicate PCRs from sorted subsets contained around 200 ng DNA, which is tens of thousands of T cell genomes. TCRdb keeps only in-frame clones here, not all; method: immunoSEQ multiplex PCR. The table shows more than 2 million clones, with approximately 96% occurring only once. Sequenced material: naive CD4+ T cells sorted from blood. Documented subset: CD45RA+ positively selected. This sequence was found in a young man in good health.

The CDR3 nucleotides read TGTGCCAGCAGCTTAACGGGGCGCCGATACGAGCAGTACTTC. Encoded protein: CASSLTGRRYEQYF. The chain has TRBV11-2 and TRBJ2-7; the D call may be TRBD1 or TRBD2 (5 bases each). The CDR3 totals 14 residues. The germline gives CDR1 SGHAT, CDR2 FQNNGV. V gave up 2 bases and J gave up 4 bases, with 12 bases separating them. The full variable domain, completed using reference TRBV11-2 and TRBJ2-7, is EAGVAQSPRYKIIEKRQSVAFWCNPISGHATLYWYQQILGQGPKLLIQFQNNGVVDDSQLPKDRFSAERLKGVDSTLKIQPAKLEDSAVYLCASSLTGRRYEQYFGPGTRLTVT.